The entry below describes one TCR beta chain. The data were obtained in a study of control samples from healthy donors and cancer patients. CDR3 length: 12 amino acids. Trimming removed 5 bases from V and 7 bases from J, with 11 bases in between. CDR1 is SEHNR, CDR2 FQNEAQ, per germline (reference sequence). Some clones are missing from TCRdb's copy, which holds only in-frame ones; the method was immunoSEQ multiplex PCR. Seen here are some 130,000 clones, around 93% observed once, and the top ten hold roughly 1.9%. This receptor was obtained from a woman aged 45-60 years in good health. The chain employs TRBV7-9 and TRBJ1-2, with D possibly being TRBD1 (5 bases). The sequenced sample consisted of blood. CDR3 in DNA: TGTGCCAGCAGCCTGGAGGGGATTGGCTACACCTTC. Translating gives CASSLEGIGYTF.